Each of the 19 T cell receptor beta chains below was sequenced from the same sample in a study of OX40 agonist ivuxolimab in advanced cancers. Method: immunoSEQ multiplex PCR; TCRdb's copy keeps in-frame clones and lacks some. The sample comprises tens of thousands of clones, more than 85% of which are singletons, and 0.44% rests with the top ten. Sample: CD4+ or CD8+ T cells sorted from blood, taken in a trial of the OX40 agonist ivuxolimab. Receptors were obtained from an adult with an advanced solid tumor such as melanoma, head and neck, liver or kidney cancer.

The V and J genes are TRBV11-2 and TRBJ1-3; D might be TRBD1 (6 bases). Trimming stripped 7 bases from V and 0 bases from J, with 10 bases between. The length of the CDR3 is 14 residues. Germline loops: CDR1 SGHAT, CDR2 FQNNGV. The CDR3 protein is CASTQDSSGNTIYF. The CDR3 coding sequence is TGTGCCAGCACTCAGGACAGCTCTGGAAACACCATATATTTT. The full variable domain, rest sourced from reference TRBV11-2 and TRBJ1-3, is EAGVAQSPRYKIIEKRQSVAFWCNPISGHATLYWYQQILGQGPKLLIQFQNNGVVDDSQLPKDRFSAERLKGVDSTLKIQPAKLEDSAVYLCASTQDSSGNTIYFGEGSWLTVV.

This clone occurred once. The rearrangement uses TRBV6-5 and TRBJ1-3; D unclear. V was trimmed by 6 bases and J by 4 bases, leaving 7 bases between them. This CDR3 spans 12 amino acids. CDR1 is MNHEY and CDR2 is SVGAGI in the germline V gene. The CDR3 protein is CASRGSGNTIYF. CDR3 bases: TGTGCCAGCAGGGGGAGCGGAAACACCATATATTTT.

CDR3 loop: CASSESGTGRRPQHF. CDR3 sequence (DNA): TGTGCCAGCAGTGAGTCCGGGACAGGGAGAAGGCCCCAGCATTTT. The gene calls are TRBV25-1 and TRBJ1-5; 9 bases agree with TRBD1. Trimming removed 3 bases from V and 9 bases from J; junction bases left unmatched: 9. There are 15 residues in the CDR3. Germline V gene sequence: CDR1 MGHDK, CDR2 SYGVNS.

The rearrangement links TRBV7-6 to TRBJ2-2; possibly TRBD2 for D (5 bases). The CDR3 length is 14 residues. V gave up 2 bases and J gave up 6 bases, with 10 bases separating them. Per the germline V gene, CDR1 is SGHVS and CDR2 is FNYEAQ. The DNA of the CDR3 is TGTGCCAGCAGCTTAAGGACTGGGCCCGGGGAGCTGTTTTTT. Its protein product is CASSLRTGPGELFF.

The V and J genes are TRBV6-4 and TRBJ2-1; no reliable D call. The CDR3 spans 14 residues. V lost 3 bases and J 8 bases, leaving 14 bases between the germline ends. Per germline, CDR1 MRHNA and CDR2 SNTAGT. The CDR3 nucleotides are TGTGCCAGCAGTGAAAACTTTGCCACCTATGAGCAGTTCTTC. Protein: CASSENFATYEQFF.

This rearrangement joins TRBV14 to TRBJ1-5, with 9 bases that match TRBD1. CDR1 is SGHDN, CDR2 FVKESK, per germline. This CDR3 region has 15 residues. The ends lost 1 base at V and 6 bases at J; junction bases unmatched: 4. DNA of the CDR3: TGTGCCAGCAGCCAAGGAGGACAGGGGATTCAGCCCCAGCATTTT. This codes for CASSQGGQGIQPQHF. The variable domain in full, completed from reference TRBV14 and TRBJ1-5, reads EAGVTQFPSHSVIEKGQTVTLRCDPISGHDNLYWYRRVMGKEIKFLLHFVKESKQDESGMPNNRFLAERTGGTYSTLKVQPAELEDSGVYFCASSQGGQGIQPQHFGDGTRLSIL.

The DNA for the CDR3 is TGTGCCAGCAGCTTGTCCGGAGCGGGAGAAAAAGGTGAGCAGTTCTTC. It specifies CASSLSGAGEKGEQFF. The V call is TRBV7-9, the J call TRBJ2-1; 8 nucleotides match TRBD2. The V gene end was trimmed by 3 bases and the J gene end by 9 bases; junction bases not matched to a gene: 13. Germline loops: CDR1 SEHNR, CDR2 FQNEAQ (reference sequence). The CDR3 is 16 residues long.

The chain carries TRBV5-6 and TRBJ2-7; 12 nucleotides align to TRBD2. This CDR3 contains 16 residues. The V and J ends lost 4 bases and 5 bases, in that order; junction bases with no gene match: 10. In germline, CDR1 is SGHDT, CDR2 YYEEEE. The DNA of the CDR3 is TGTGCCAGCAGCCTGAGACTAGCGGGAGCCGACGACGAGCAGTACTTC. This gives the protein CASSLRLAGADDEQYF.

The rearrangement joins TRBV11-2 to TRBJ2-1; 8 bases line up with TRBD2. Trimming removed 1 base from V and 5 bases from J; junction bases left unmatched: 4. The CDR3 extends over 15 amino acids. Per germline, CDR1 SGHAT and CDR2 FQNNGV. This CDR3 reads CASSLAGGPNNEQFF. The CDR3 DNA reads as TGTGCCAGCAGCTTAGCGGGAGGGCCCAACAATGAGCAGTTCTTC.

The CDR3 reads CASSRQTTNEKLFF. The CDR3 region has the DNA TGTGCCAGCAGCCGACAGACAACTAATGAAAAACTGTTTTTT. The chain carries TRBV11-3 and TRBJ1-4; a weak D match, TRBD1 (5 bases). The germline CDR1 and CDR2 sequences are SGHNT and YENEEA. The CDR3 has 14 residues. V was clipped by 5 bases and J by 0 bases, with 7 bases between them.

The J gene is TRBJ1-1, the V gene TRBV12-5; 8 nucleotides match TRBD1. V gave up 0 bases and J gave up 4 bases; unmatched junction bases: 4. Germline CDR1 is LGHNT and CDR2 is FRNRAP. The CDR3 has 15 amino acids. The CDR3 DNA follows: TGTGCTAGTGGTTTGGTACGCCAGGGGGCCACTGAAGCTTTCTTT. It codes for CASGLVRQGATEAFF.

The chain joins TRBV30 to TRBJ2-1; 15 bases are shared with TRBD2. This CDR3 has 16 amino acids. Germline-derived CDR1 and CDR2 are GTSNPN and SVGIG (reference sequence). The trim removed 2 bases at V and 9 bases at J, leaving 8 bases unmatched. The CDR3 here is CAWSRRTSGRAVEQFF. The DNA of the CDR3 is TGTGCCTGGAGTAGAAGGACTAGCGGGAGGGCCGTTGAGCAGTTCTTC. The entire variable domain, with the rest obtained from reference TRBV30 and TRBJ2-1, is as follows: SQTIHQWPATLVQPVGSPLSLECTVEGTSNPNLYWYRQAAGRGLQLLFYSVGIGQISSEVPQNLSASRPQDRQFILSSKKLLLSDSGFYLCAWSRRTSGRAVEQFFGPGTRLTVL.

This clone has more than one count but fewer than ten. The gene calls are TRBV5-1 and TRBJ2-3; 11 bases agree with TRBD2. The ends lost 4 bases at V and 2 bases at J; junction bases unmatched: 12. CDR3 length equals 18 residues. Germline-derived CDR1 and CDR2 are SGHRS and YFSETQ. The CDR3 is CASSGGTSGSRNTDTQYF. CDR3 sequence (DNA): TGCGCCAGCAGCGGAGGGACTAGCGGAAGCCGAAACACAGATACGCAGTATTTT.

The rearrangement uses TRBV21-1 and TRBJ2-5; TRBD2 is taken as the D call from the table, unchecked against the DNA. TRBV21-1 is recorded as a pseudogene. The CDR3 is made up of 13 amino acids. The CDR3 sequence: CASSLQRWETQYF. The CDR3 DNA follows: TGTGCCAGCAGCCTTCAGAGGTGGGAGACCCAGTACTTC.

V and J are TRBV6-5 and TRBJ2-7; 8 bases map to TRBD1. Germline V gene lookup returns CDR1 MNHEY and CDR2 SVGAGI. The CDR3 runs 13 residues. Trimming removed 6 bases from V and 4 bases from J; junction bases left unmatched: 5. Here the CDR3 DNA reads TGTGCCAGCAGGGGGACAGGTTTTTACGAGCAGTACTTC. It specifies CASRGTGFYEQYF.

This rearrangement joins TRBV5-8 to TRBJ2-7; D unclear. The CDR3 runs to 11 residues. V was cut by 1 base and J by 3 bases, with 2 bases left in between. Germline V gene data show CDR1 as SGHTS and CDR2 as YDEGEE. The DNA for the CDR3 is TGTGCCAGCAGCTTGATCTACGAGCAGTACTTC. The encoded protein is CASSLIYEQYF.

This sequence joins TRBV6-5 and TRBJ1-4; TRBD1 matches 8 bases. This CDR3 is built from 15 residues. With 6 bases clipped from V and 7 bases from J, the junction kept 10 bases outside the gene matches. The V gene's germline CDR1 is MNHEY and CDR2 SVGAGI. CDR3 bases: TGTGCCAGCAGCCCCACAGGGGGAAGGACTGAAAAACTGTTTTTT. Protein: CASSPTGGRTEKLFF.

The rearrangement joins TRBV15 to TRBJ1-1; D remains ambiguous. Looked up from germline, CDR1 is LNHNV and CDR2 is YYDKDF (reference sequence). The CDR3 runs to 16 residues. With 2 bases removed from V and 8 bases from J, the gap between germline ends came to 21 bases. The CDR3, as DNA: TGTGCCACCAGCAGATCTCGGGATTCGGCTTTATCCGAAGCTTTCTTT. Its translation is CATSRSRDSALSEAFF.

V and J are TRBV7-5 and TRBJ2-3; no DNA check was done on the table's D call, TRBD2. TRBV7-5 is deemed a pseudogene. The CDR3 is 18 residues long. CDR3 region: CVRSLACIPREGTDTQYF. DNA for the CDR3: TGTGTCAGAAGCTTAGCGTGTATACCGCGGGAGGGTACAGATACGCAGTATTTT.